This T cell receptor beta chain is from a study of T cells after yellow fever vaccination. Study outcomes and limitations: At 95% to 97% for CD4 and over 80% for CD8, most primary-vaccination clones showed up again after the booster. Across the CD4 and CD8 compartments, a small share of clonotypes was present in both. By day 5 rather than day 15, the secondary response had peaked, though it was weaker.

The CDR3 sequence is 15 residues long. Germline CDR1 is SGHDN and CDR2 is FVKESK. V was pared by 1 base and J by 6 bases, with 7 bases of the junction left unmatched. TCRdb used MiXCR to reprocess the 5' RACE reads, holding one entry per CDR3 protein. The table shows tens of thousands of distinct CDR3 sequences, with around 7.3% occurring only once. This clonotype turned up a few times. Its target is unknown. The clonotype comes from a man aged 30 to 39 who received the YFV17D yellow fever vaccine. The rearrangement joins TRBV14 to TRBJ2-3; TRBD1 matches 7 bases. The sequenced sample was CD8+ T cells sorted from PBMCs, obtained on the day of the yellow fever booster vaccination. CDR3 DNA sequence: TGTGCCAGCAGCCAAGGACAGGGTGGGTTGGATACGCAGTATTTT. This gives the protein CASSQGQGGLDTQYF.